This T cell receptor beta chain derives from a study of T cell responses to AZD1222 COVID-19 vaccine. Second-dose groups at about 4 or about 12 weeks were pooled. Assay: immunoSEQ multiplex PCR; the TCRdb copy retains only in-frame clones and omits some. The table has roughly 120,000 clones, approximately 90% seen once. CDR1 is SGDLS, CDR2 YYNGEE, per germline. The CDR3 has 15 amino acids. V dropped 3 bases and J dropped 4 bases, with 16 bases sitting between them. The sample here was peripheral blood, taken 28 days after the second AZD1222 dose. This sequence originates from an adult who received the AZD1222 COVID-19 vaccine. J is TRBJ1-2 and V is TRBV9; no reliable D call. CDR3 residues: CASSAVPGLSYGYTF. The CDR3 DNA sequence: TGTGCCAGCAGCGCGGTGCCCGGACTCAGCTATGGCTACACCTTC.